This T cell receptor beta chain was identified in a study of blood T cell repertoires in COVID-19. Study at large: Samples taken during acute and convalescent COVID-19 were collected in the United States, Italy and Spain. Sources were T cells, B-cell-depleted T cells, or PBMCs; the material itself was cDNA or gDNA.

As originally analysed: Reference gene primer amplification gave nucleated cell count estimates. Method: immunoSEQ multiplex PCR; TCRdb's copy keeps in-frame clones and lacks some. For V, J and clone size, that table is used; D and trimming come from the DNA. Seen here are about 41,000 clones, 80% to 90% observed once, and the top ten hold about 44%. The V and J ends lost 5 bases and 5 bases, in that order; junction bases with no gene match: 8. Germline CDR1 SGHTA, CDR2 FQGNSA. The CDR3 length is 14 residues. Sequencing was performed on peripheral blood. The sequence came from a woman aged 80 or over with active or convalescent COVID-19. V usage is TRBV7-2 and J usage is TRBJ1-2; 7 nucleotides line up with TRBD1. CDR3 nucleotides: TGTGCCAGCAGCCCAGGGACAGAAGGGTATGGCTACACCTTC. It yields the protein CASSPGTEGYGYTF.